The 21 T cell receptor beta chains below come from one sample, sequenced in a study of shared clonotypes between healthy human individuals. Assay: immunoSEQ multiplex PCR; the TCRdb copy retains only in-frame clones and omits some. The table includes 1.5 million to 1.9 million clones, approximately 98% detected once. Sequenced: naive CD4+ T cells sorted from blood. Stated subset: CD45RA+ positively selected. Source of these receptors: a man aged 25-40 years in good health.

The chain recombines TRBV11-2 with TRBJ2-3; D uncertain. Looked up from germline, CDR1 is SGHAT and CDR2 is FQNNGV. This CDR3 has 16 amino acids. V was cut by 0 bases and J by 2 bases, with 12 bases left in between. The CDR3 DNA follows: TGTGCCAGCAGCTTAGAAGCCGTCCGCTTCACAGATACGCAGTATTTT. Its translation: CASSLEAVRFTDTQYF.

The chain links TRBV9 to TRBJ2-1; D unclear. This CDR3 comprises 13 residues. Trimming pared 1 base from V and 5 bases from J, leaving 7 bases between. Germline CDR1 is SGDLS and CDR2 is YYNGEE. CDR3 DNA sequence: TGTGCCAGCAGCGTATTTCTCGACAATGAGCAGTTCTTC. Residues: CASSVFLDNEQFF.

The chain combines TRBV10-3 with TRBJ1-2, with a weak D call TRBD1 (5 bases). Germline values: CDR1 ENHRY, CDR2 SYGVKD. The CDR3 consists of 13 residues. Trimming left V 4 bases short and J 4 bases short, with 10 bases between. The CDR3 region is CAISGDGFYGYTF. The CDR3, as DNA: TGTGCCATCAGTGGGGACGGATTCTATGGCTACACCTTC.

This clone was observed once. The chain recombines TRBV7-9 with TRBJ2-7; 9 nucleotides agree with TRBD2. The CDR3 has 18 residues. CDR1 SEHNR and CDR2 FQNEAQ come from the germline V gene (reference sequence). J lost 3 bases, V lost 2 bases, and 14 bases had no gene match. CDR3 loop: CASSLSVALAGVYYEQYF. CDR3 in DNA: TGTGCCAGCAGCTTATCCGTAGCGTTAGCGGGAGTTTACTACGAGCAGTACTTC.

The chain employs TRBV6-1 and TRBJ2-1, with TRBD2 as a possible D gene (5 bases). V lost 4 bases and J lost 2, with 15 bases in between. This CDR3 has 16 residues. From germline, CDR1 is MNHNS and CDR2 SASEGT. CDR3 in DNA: TGTGCCAGCAGTGCAGTTGTCCCCGGGGCCTACAATGAGCAGTTCTTC. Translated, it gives CASSAVVPGAYNEQFF.

Here the CDR3 DNA reads TGTGCCAGCAGCCTTCGGACAGGCCCCCACTATGGCTACACCTTC. It encodes CASSLRTGPHYGYTF. The chain has TRBV14 and TRBJ1-2; 7 nucleotides match TRBD1. The J segment lost 3 bases and the V segment lost 4 bases, leaving 8 bases of the junction unmatched. The CDR3 spans 15 residues. CDR1 is SGHDN and CDR2 is FVKESK in the germline V gene.

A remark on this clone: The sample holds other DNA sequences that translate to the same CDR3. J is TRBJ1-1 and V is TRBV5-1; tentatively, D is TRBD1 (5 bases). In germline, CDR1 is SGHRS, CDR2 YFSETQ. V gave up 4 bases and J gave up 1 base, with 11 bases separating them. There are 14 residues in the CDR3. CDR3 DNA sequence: TGCGCCAGCAGCCCCAGGGTTAGGAACACTGAAGCTTTCTTT. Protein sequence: CASSPRVRNTEAFF.

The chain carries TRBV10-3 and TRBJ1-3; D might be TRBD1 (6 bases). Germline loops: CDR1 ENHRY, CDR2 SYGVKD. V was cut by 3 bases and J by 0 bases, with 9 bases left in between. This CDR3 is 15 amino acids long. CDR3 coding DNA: TGTGCCATCAGTGACAGGGGTTTCTCTGGAAACACCATATATTTT. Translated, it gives CAISDRGFSGNTIYF.

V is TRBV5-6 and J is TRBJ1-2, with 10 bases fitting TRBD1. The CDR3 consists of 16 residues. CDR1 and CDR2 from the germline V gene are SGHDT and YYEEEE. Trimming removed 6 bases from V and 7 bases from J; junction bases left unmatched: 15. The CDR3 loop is CASNSFQDRGPGGYTF. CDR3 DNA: TGTGCCAGCAACTCCTTCCAAGACAGGGGGCCCGGTGGCTACACCTTC. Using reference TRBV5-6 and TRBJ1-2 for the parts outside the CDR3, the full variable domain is DAGVTQSPTHLIKTRGQQVTLRCSPKSGHDTVSWYQQALGQGPQFIFQYYEEEERQRGNFPDRFSGHQFPNYSSELNVNALLLGDSALYLCASNSFQDRGPGGYTFGSGTRLTVV.

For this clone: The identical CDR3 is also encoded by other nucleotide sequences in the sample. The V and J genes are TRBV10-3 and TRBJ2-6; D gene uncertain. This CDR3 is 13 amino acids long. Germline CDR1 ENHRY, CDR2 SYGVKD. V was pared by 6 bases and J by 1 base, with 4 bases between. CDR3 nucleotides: TGTGCCATCAGGGGGTCTGGGGCCAACGTCCTGACTTTC. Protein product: CAIRGSGANVLTF.

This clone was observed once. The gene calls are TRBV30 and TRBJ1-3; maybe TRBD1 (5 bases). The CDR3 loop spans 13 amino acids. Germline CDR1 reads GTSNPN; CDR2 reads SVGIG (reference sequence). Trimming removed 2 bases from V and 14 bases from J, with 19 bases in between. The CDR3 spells CAWSPNGAGRVYF. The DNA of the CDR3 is TGTGCCTGGAGTCCGAATGGAGCAGGGAGGGTATATTTT.

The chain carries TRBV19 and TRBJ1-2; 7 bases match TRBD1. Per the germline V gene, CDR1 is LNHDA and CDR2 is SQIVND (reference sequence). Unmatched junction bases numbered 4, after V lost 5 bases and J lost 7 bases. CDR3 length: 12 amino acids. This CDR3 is CASSPRQGGYTF. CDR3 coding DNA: TGTGCCAGTAGTCCAAGACAGGGTGGCTACACCTTC.

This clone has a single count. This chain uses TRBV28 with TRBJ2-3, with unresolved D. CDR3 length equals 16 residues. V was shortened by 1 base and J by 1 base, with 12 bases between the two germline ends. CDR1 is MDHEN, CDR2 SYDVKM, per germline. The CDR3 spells CASSLLGSRRTDTQYF. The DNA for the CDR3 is TGTGCCAGCAGTTTATTAGGTAGCCGACGCACAGATACGCAGTATTTT.

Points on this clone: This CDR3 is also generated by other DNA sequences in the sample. CDR3 residues: CASSERGYEQYF. Written as DNA, the CDR3 is TGTGCCAGCAGTGAACGCGGCTACGAGCAGTACTTC. This chain uses TRBV2 with TRBJ2-7; D is uncertain. Germline CDR1 and CDR2: SNHLY and FYNNEI. V dropped 2 bases and J dropped 3 bases, with 5 bases sitting between them. The CDR3 extends over 12 amino acids.

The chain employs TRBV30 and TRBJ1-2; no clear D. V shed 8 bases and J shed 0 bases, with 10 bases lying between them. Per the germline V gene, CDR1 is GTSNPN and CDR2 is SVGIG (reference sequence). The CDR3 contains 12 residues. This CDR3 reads CARNLANYGYTF. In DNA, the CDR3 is TGTGCCCGGAATTTGGCTAACTATGGCTACACCTTC.

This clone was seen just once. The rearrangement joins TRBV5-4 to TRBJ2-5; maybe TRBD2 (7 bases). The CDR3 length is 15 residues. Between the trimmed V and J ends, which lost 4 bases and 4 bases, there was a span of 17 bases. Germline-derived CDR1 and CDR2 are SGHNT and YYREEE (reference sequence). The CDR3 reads CASSPGWGGVETQYF. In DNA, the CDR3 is TGTGCCAGCAGCCCGGGCTGGGGGGGCGTAGAGACCCAGTACTTC.

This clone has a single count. In nucleotides, the CDR3 is TGTGCCCTAAGAGCCCTGATATACTACGAGCAGTACTTC. Its protein product is CALRALIYYEQYF. This chain connects TRBV7-6 to TRBJ2-7; D unresolved. V lost 11 bases and J lost 3, with 17 bases in between. The CDR3 consists of 13 residues. Germline CDR1 is SGHVS and CDR2 is FNYEAQ.

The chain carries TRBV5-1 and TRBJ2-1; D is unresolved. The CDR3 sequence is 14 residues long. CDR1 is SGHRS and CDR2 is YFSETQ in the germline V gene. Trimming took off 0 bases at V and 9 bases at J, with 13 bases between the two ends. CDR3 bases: TGCGCCAGCAGCTTGGAGCTAGATCAGGTTGAGCAGTTCTTC. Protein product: CASSLELDQVEQFF.

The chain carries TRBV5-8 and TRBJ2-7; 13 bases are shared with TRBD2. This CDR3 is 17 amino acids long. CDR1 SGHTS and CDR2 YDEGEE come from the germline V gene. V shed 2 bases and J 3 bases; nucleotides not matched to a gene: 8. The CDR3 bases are TGTGCCAGCAGCTTCGGACTAGCGGGAGAGTGGGTCTACGAGCAGTACTTC. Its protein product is CASSFGLAGEWVYEQYF.

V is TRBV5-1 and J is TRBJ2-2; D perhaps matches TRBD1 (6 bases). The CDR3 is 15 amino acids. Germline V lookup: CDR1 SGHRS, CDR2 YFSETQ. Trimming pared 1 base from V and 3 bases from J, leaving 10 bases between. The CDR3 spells CASSLRGSDTGELFF. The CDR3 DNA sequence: TGCGCCAGCAGCTTGAGGGGGTCGGACACCGGGGAGCTGTTTTTT.

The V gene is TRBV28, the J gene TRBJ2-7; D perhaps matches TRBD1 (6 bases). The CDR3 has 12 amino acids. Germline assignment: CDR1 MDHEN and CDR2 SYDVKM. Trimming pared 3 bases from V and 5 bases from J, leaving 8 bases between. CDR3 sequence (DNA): TGTGCCAGCAGTTTGAACAGGGACGAGCAGTACTTC. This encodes CASSLNRDEQYF.